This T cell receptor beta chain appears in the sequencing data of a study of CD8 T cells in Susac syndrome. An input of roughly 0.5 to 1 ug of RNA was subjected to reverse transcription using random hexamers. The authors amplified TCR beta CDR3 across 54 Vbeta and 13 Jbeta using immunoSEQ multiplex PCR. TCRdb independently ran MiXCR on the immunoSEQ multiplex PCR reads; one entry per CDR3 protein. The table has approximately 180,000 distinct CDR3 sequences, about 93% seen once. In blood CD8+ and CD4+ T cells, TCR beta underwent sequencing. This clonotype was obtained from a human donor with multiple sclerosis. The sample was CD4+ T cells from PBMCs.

As DNA, the CDR3 is TGTGCCAGCAGCTTATCACCTAGAGATGAGCAGTTCTTC. This sequence encodes CASSLSPRDEQFF. V usage is TRBV5-6 and J usage is TRBJ2-1; D ambiguous. The V and J ends lost 2 bases and 8 bases respectively, with 11 bases between them. This CDR3 contains 13 residues. Per the germline V gene, CDR1 is SGHDT and CDR2 is YYEEEE.